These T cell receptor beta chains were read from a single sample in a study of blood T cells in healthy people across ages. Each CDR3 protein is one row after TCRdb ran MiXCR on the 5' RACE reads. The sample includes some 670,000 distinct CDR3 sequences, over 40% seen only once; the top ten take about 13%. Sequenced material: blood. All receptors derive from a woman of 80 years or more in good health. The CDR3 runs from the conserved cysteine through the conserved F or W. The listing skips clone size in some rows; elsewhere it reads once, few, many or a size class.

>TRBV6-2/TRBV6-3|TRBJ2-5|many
CASCPPGAAKETQYF
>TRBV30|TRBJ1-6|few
CAWRLGYFSPLHF
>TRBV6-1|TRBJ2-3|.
CASKEVAARDTQYF
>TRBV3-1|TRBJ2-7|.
CASSLGGQGVNYEQYF
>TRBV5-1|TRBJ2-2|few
CASSLGDRTYSGELFF
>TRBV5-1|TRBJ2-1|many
CASSLQGPHNEQFF
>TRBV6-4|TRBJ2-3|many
CASSNGTSGGGTDTQYF
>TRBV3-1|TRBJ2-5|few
CASSQPAGVLQETQYF
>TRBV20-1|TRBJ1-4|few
CSAPKRDEKLFF
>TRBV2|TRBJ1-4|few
CASSEGKGKLFF
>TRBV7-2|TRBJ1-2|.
CAGRTGANSGYTF
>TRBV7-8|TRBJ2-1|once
CASSLVDLALSSYNEQFF
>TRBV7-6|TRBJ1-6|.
CASSLGNMDSPLHF
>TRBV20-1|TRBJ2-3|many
CSARVPSGGDTQYF
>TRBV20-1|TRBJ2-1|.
CSASSGLPGSHNEQFF
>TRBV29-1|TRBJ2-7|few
CSVVTTYYEQYF
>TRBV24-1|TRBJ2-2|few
CATSDTTGRSNTGELFF
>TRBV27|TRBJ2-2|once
CASSIGSGELFF
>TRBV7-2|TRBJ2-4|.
CASSHDRANIQYF
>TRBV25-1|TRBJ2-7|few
CASSDRGTEDSYEQYF
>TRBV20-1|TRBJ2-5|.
CSAAGQETQYF
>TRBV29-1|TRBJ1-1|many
CSVARTGGGGTEAFF
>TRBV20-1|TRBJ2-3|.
CSASEGLATDTQYF
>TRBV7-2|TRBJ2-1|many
CASSLVYRNEQFF
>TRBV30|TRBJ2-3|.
CAWGMSGRRSDTQYF
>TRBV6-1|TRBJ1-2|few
CASSEATNYGYTF
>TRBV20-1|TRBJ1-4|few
CSANRGLWEKLFF
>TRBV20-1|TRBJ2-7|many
CSAFRDGTYEQYF
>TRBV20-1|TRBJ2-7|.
CSALRTGNEQYF
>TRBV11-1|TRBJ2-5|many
CASSSTKRETGETQYF
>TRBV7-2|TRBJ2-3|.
CASSLRGGPRTDTQYF
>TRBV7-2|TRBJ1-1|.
CASSGNRVATFF
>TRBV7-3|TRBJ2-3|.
CASSLDGTSGGSSTDTQYF
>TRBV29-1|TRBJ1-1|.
CSVLPRVNTEAFF
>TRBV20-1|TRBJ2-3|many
CSARPKYTQYF